What follows are 9 T cell receptor beta chains derived from one specimen sequenced in a study of blood T cell repertoires in COVID-19. TCRdb keeps only in-frame clones here, not all; method: immunoSEQ multiplex PCR. This table has approximately 60,000 clones, less than 80% appearing once. The sample consisted of peripheral blood. The receptors were sampled from a man aged 55 to 70 with acute or convalescent COVID-19.

This clone has only one observation. The V gene is TRBV2, the J gene TRBJ2-3, with 9 bases identical to TRBD1. Germline V lookup: CDR1 SNHLY, CDR2 FYNNEI. V shed 5 bases and J 3 bases; nucleotides not matched to a gene: 6. This CDR3 has 15 amino acids. This chain's CDR3 is CASSPQGASTDTQYF. The CDR3 bases are TGTGCCAGCAGTCCACAGGGGGCCAGTACAGATACGCAGTATTTT.

This chain links TRBV10-3 with TRBJ2-1; a possible D gene is TRBD2 (5 bases). The CDR3 is made up of 16 amino acids. Trimming removed 5 bases from V and 7 bases from J, with 21 bases in between. CDR1 ENHRY and CDR2 SYGVKD come from the germline V gene. CDR3 region: CAISTLASPPGNEQFF. CDR3 DNA: TGTGCCATCAGTACTCTAGCCTCACCTCCGGGGAATGAGCAGTTCTTC.

This clone was observed once. This rearrangement joins TRBV28 to TRBJ1-2, with 9 bases matching TRBD1. The length of the CDR3 is 15 residues. Germline V CDR1 and CDR2: MDHEN, SYDVKM. The ends lost 5 bases at V and 4 bases at J; junction bases unmatched: 8. The CDR3 DNA reads TGTGCCAGCAGTCCAAGGGACAGGGTAACCTATGGCTACACCTTC. Translating gives CASSPRDRVTYGYTF.

CDR3 loop: CASTRGETQPQHF. CDR3 DNA: TGTGCCAGTACCCGGGGAGAGACCCAGCCCCAGCATTTT. J is TRBJ1-5 and V is TRBV19; D is ambiguous. The CDR3 sequence is 13 residues long. V lost 7 bases, J lost 7 bases, and 14 bases lay in between. Germline loops: CDR1 LNHDA, CDR2 SQIVND (reference sequence).

The sample holds a few counts of this clone. This chain connects TRBV9 to TRBJ2-7; tentatively, D is TRBD2 (6 bases). Trimming shortened V by 0 bases and J by 6 bases, and 10 bases separated the two germline ends. The V gene's germline CDR1 is SGDLS and CDR2 YYNGEE. This CDR3 contains 13 residues. CDR3 region: CASSVGGGSEQYF. The CDR3 coding sequence is TGTGCCAGCAGCGTAGGTGGAGGGTCCGAGCAGTACTTC.

Concerning this clone itself: A read error may produce the germline difference seen at one junction end. The V gene is TRBV7-7, the J gene TRBJ2-1; TRBD1 might be the D (5 bases). CDR3 length equals 16 residues. Germline V lookup: CDR1 SSHAT, CDR2 FNYEAQ (reference sequence). The CDR3: CASSSLSDSSYNEQFF. CDR3 DNA sequence: TGTGCTAGCAGCTCCTTGAGTGACAGCTCCTACAATGAGCAGTTCTTC.

The chain uses TRBV5-1 and TRBJ1-3; TRBD1 matches at 7 bases. V was pared by 0 bases and J by 3 bases, with 3 bases of the junction left unmatched. CDR1 is SGHRS and CDR2 is YFSETQ in the germline V gene. The CDR3 consists of 15 residues. CDR3 sequence reads: CASSLGGQNGNTIYF. The CDR3 DNA sequence: TGCGCCAGCAGCTTGGGGGGACAGAATGGAAACACCATATATTTT. The full variable domain, rest sourced from reference TRBV5-1 and TRBJ1-3, is KAGVTQTPRYLIKTRGQQVTLSCSPISGHRSVSWYQQTPGQGLQFLFEYFSETQRNKGNFPGRFSGRQFSNSRSEMNVSTLELGDSALYLCASSLGGQNGNTIYFGEGSWLTVV.

This clone was observed a single time. The gene calls are TRBV7-6 and TRBJ1-1, with TRBD1 matching over 12 bases. Germline CDR1 reads SGHVS; CDR2 reads FNYEAQ. The CDR3 has 14 amino acids. The V and J ends lost 5 bases and 6 bases, in that order; junction bases with no gene match: 4. DNA of the CDR3: TGTGCCAGCAGCCCGGGACAGGGGGCTTCTGAAGCTTTCTTT. Protein product: CASSPGQGASEAFF.

The chain couples TRBV2 to TRBJ1-5; 7 bases agree with TRBD1. CDR3 length: 14 residues. The germline V gene has CDR1 SNHLY and CDR2 FYNNEI. Trimming at V came to 4 bases and at J to 5 bases, leaving 5 bases not matched to a gene. The CDR3 protein is CASSVTGEDQPQHF. CDR3 in DNA: TGTGCCAGCAGTGTAACAGGGGAAGATCAGCCCCAGCATTTT.